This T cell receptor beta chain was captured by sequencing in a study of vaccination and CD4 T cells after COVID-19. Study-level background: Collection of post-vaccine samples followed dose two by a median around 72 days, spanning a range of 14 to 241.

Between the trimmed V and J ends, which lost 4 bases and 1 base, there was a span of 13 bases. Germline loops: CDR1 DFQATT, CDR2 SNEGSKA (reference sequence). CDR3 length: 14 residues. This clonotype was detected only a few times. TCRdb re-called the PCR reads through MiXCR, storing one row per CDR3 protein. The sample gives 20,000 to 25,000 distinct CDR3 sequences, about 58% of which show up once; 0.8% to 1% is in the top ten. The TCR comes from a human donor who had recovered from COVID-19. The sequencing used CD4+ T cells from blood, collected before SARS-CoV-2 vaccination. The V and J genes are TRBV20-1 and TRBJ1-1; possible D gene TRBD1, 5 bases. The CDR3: CSATWGGPNTEAFF. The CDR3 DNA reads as TGCAGTGCTACATGGGGGGGTCCGAACACTGAAGCTTTCTTT.